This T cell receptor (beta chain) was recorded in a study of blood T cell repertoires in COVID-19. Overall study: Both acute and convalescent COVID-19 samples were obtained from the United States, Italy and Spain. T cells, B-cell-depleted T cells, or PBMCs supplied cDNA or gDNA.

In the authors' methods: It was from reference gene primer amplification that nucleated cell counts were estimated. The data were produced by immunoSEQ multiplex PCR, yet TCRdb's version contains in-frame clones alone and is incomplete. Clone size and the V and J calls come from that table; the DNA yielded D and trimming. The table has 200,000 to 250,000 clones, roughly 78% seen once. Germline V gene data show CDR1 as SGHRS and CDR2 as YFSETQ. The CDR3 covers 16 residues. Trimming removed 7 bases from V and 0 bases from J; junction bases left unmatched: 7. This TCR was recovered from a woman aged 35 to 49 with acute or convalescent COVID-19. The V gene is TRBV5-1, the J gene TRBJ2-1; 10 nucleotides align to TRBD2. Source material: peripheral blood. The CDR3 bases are TGCGCCAGCCGGGAGCGGGAGGGTAGCTCCTACAATGAGCAGTTCTTC. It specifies CASREREGSSYNEQFF. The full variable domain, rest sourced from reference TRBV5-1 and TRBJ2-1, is KAGVTQTPRYLIKTRGQQVTLSCSPISGHRSVSWYQQTPGQGLQFLFEYFSETQRNKGNFPGRFSGRQFSNSRSEMNVSTLELGDSALYLCASREREGSSYNEQFFGPGTRLTVL.